A selection of T cell receptor beta chains follows, all from one sample in a study of blood T cell repertoires in COVID-19. Assay used: immunoSEQ multiplex PCR; TCRdb lists only in-frame clones, some missing. The sample includes under 350,000 clones, approximately 83% of them seen just once. The material sequenced was peripheral blood. The receptors stem from a woman in her 70s with acute or convalescent COVID-19. The CDR3 runs from the conserved cysteine through the conserved F or W. D genes are given only for firm matches. Where a row states a size, it is once, few, many or the class of an expanded clone; other rows omit it.

TGTGCCAGCAGCCCCGGACAGTATCTGAACACTGAAGCTTTCTTT CASSPGQYLNTEAFF TRBJ1-1 once TRBV27 .
TGTGCCTGGAGTGTACATTCGCGCGGGTACTCCTACGAGCAGTACTTC CAWSVHSRGYSYEQYF TRBJ2-7 . TRBV30 .
TGTGCCAGCAGCCAGGGGGGAGGCTACACCTTC CASSQGGGYTF TRBJ1-2 . TRBV3-1/TRBV3-2 .
TGTGCCAGTAGTATCAGGAGGTTTTGGGATGAGCAGTTCTTC CASSIRRFWDEQFF TRBJ2-1 . TRBV19 .
TGCGCCAGCAGCCCCGCCGGCACTAAACCCTACGAGCAGTACTTC CASSPAGTKPYEQYF TRBJ2-7 . TRBV5-1 .
TGTGCCACCAGCAGGTGGAGGGGGGGGAATCAGCCCCAGCATTTT CATSRWRGGNQPQHF TRBJ1-5 . TRBV15 .
TGTGCCAGCAGCTTAGGGTGGCGCGGTGACACCGGGGAGCTGTTTTTT CASSLGWRGDTGELFF TRBJ2-2 few TRBV11-3 .
TGTGCCAGCAGCTTAGATCGGGGGGACGGCTACACCTTC CASSLDRGDGYTF TRBJ1-2 . TRBV11-2 .
TGTGCCAGCAGCCCTGGACTAGTTCAGGACAATGAGCAGTTCTTC CASSPGLVQDNEQFF TRBJ2-1 . TRBV11-3 TRBD2
TGTGCCAGCAGCTTAGCGCAGGGACAGAAAGCTTTCTTT CASSLAQGQKAFF TRBJ1-1 . TRBV7-8 TRBD1
TGTGCCAGCAGCTCTCAGGGGTCAGGCTTGGACGAGCAGTACTTC CASSSQGSGLDEQYF TRBJ2-7 . TRBV7-8 .
TGTGCCAGCTCGGACAGGGGCGGAGGGGCTGGGGCCAACGTCCTGACTTTC CASSDRGGGAGANVLTF TRBJ2-6 . TRBV18 TRBD1
TGTGCCAGCAGGTCCTACACTGAAGCTTTCTTT CASRSYTEAFF TRBJ1-1 . TRBV2 .
TGCGCCAGCAGCCACGTCCCGGGGGAATCCTACAATGAGCAGTTCTTC CASSHVPGESYNEQFF TRBJ2-1 . TRBV4-1 .
TGTGCCAGCTCCCGGGGACAGAGCTACGAGCAGTACTTC CASSRGQSYEQYF TRBJ2-7 many TRBV18 TRBD1
TGTGCCAGCAGTGAATTCCTTTTTACAGGGAGCTCCTACGAGCAGTACTTC CASSEFLFTGSSYEQYF TRBJ2-7 . TRBV6-1 .
TGCGCCAGCAGCCGATTGATGGGCGCCAAAAACATTCAGTACTTC CASSRLMGAKNIQYF TRBJ2-4 . TRBV4-1 .
TGCAGTGCCGCGGGGGAGGGGATAGCTTTCTTT CSAAGEGIAFF TRBJ1-1 . TRBV20-1 .
TGTGCCAGCAGCCCGGACAGGGGGCTATCTGGTAATGAGCAGTTCTTC CASSPDRGLSGNEQFF TRBJ2-1 . TRBV7-9 TRBD1
TGTGCCAGCAGTCGTGGACAGGGCCCATCACCCCTCCACTTT CASSRGQGPSPLHF TRBJ1-6 few TRBV2 TRBD1
TGTGCCAGCAGTCCCGGACAGGGGAGGAAGGACGAGCAGTACTTC CASSPGQGRKDEQYF TRBJ2-7 . TRBV2 TRBD1
TGTGCCAGCAGTGGAAGACACCTCTACGAGCAGTACTTC CASSGRHLYEQYF TRBJ2-7 . TRBV12-3/TRBV12-4 .
TGTGCCAGCAGTTTTTTCGATCGGGATTCTAATGGCTACACCTTC CASSFFDRDSNGYTF TRBJ1-2 . TRBV28 .
TGTGCCAGCAGTCCCGGAGGGGGCCGATCCTACGAGCAGTACTTC CASSPGGGRSYEQYF TRBJ2-7 . TRBV6-5 .
TGTGCCAGCAGCTCCGTTCACAGGGGATCCTACGAGCAGTACTTC CASSSVHRGSYEQYF TRBJ2-7 . TRBV11-1 TRBD1
TGTGCCAGCAGCTCCCTGGGACAGGGGTACACTGAAGCTTTCTTT CASSSLGQGYTEAFF TRBJ1-1 . TRBV7-2 TRBD1